These T cell receptor beta chains were read from a single sample in a study of cytomegalovirus exposure and HLA in healthy donors. Data came from immunoSEQ multiplex PCR; TCRdb stores just in-frame clones and leaves some out. The sample records 68,000 or so clones, around 77% being singletons. Sequenced input: PBMCs. The receptors originated from a woman aged 25 to 45 in good health and CMV-seronegative. The CDR3 runs from the conserved cysteine through the conserved F or W. Each record gives: clone size, D gene, V gene, J gene, CDR3 length, CDR3 DNA, CDR3 protein. A D gene is named only where the DNA matches it firmly. The size field is filled for only some rows; it gives once, few, many or a size class.

once	-	TRBV29-1	TRBJ2-7	12	TGCAGCGCCAGGGGGGCCTCCTACGAGCAGTACTTC	CSARGASYEQYF
-	-	TRBV28	TRBJ1-2	12	TGCATGGGGGGGTCCCAAAACTATGGCTACACCTTC	CMGGSQNYGYTF
-	TRBD2	TRBV6-5	TRBJ2-3	16	TGTGCCAGCAGTTACTATGGCGGACTAGGAACAGATACGCAGTATTTT	CASSYYGGLGTDTQYF
-	-	TRBV5-4	TRBJ2-7	14	TGTGCCAGCAGCTTGCGAGCCGGTTCCTACGAGCAGTACTTC	CASSLRAGSYEQYF
-	TRBD1	TRBV13	TRBJ2-7	15	TGTGCCAGCAGCCCTCCCGGGACAGGATCGTACGAGCAGTACTTC	CASSPPGTGSYEQYF
-	-	TRBV30	TRBJ1-2	13	TGTGCCTGGAGTAAGGCAGGGTACTATGGCTACACCTTC	CAWSKAGYYGYTF
-	-	TRBV29-1	TRBJ2-1	11	TGCAGCGGTTACGGCTACAATGAGCAGTTCTTC	CSGYGYNEQFF
-	-	TRBV4-3	TRBJ1-1	15	TGCGCCAGCAGCCAAGTATACAGGGCGGCATCTGAAGCTTTCTTT	CASSQVYRAASEAFF
-	TRBD1	TRBV25-1	TRBJ2-5	15	TGTGCCAGCAGTGCCAGGAACACAGGGGGAGAGACCCAGTACTTC	CASSARNTGGETQYF
-	-	TRBV6-5	TRBJ1-5	13	-	CASSTSGNQPQHF
-	-	TRBV9	TRBJ2-7	15	TGTGCCAGCAGCCCCGATGGAGGCTCGATGGGGGAGCAGTACTTC	CASSPDGGSMGEQYF
-	-	TRBV6-1	TRBJ2-3	13	TGTGCCAGCAGGGGACACCTCACAGATACGCAGTATTTT	CASRGHLTDTQYF
-	-	TRBV4-1	TRBJ2-3	13	TGCGCCAGCAGCCCGTCGAAGGGGGATACGCAGTATTTT	CASSPSKGDTQYF
-	TRBD2	TRBV7-8	TRBJ2-5	14	TGTGCCAGCAGCTCGGGGGGAGTCCGCGAGACCCAGTACTTC	CASSSGGVRETQYF
-	TRBD2	TRBV2	TRBJ2-7	15	TGTGCCAGCAAGTATGAACTAGCGGTTAGCTACGAGCAGTACTTC	CASKYELAVSYEQYF
-	-	TRBV29-1	TRBJ2-7	17	TGCAGCCGAACCTGCGCTACGACCAACAGGAGCTCCTACGAGCAGTACTTC	CSRTCATTNRSSYEQYF
-	-	TRBV6-5	TRBJ2-1	16	TGTGCCAGCAGTTACATAGTGACTAGTAGCTCCCATGAGCAGTTCTTC	CASSYIVTSSSHEQFF
-	-	TRBV2	TRBJ1-5	13	TGTGCCAGCCAACCTCAGTACAATCAGCCCCAGCATTTT	CASQPQYNQPQHF
-	-	TRBV6-1	TRBJ2-2	14	TGTGCCAGCAGTGACACGGTGGTCACCGGGGAGCTGTTTTTT	CASSDTVVTGELFF
-	TRBD2	TRBV9	TRBJ2-7	14	TGTGCCAGCAGCATGTCCGGCGGGGGCTACGAGCAGTACTTC	CASSMSGGGYEQYF
-	-	TRBV10-3	TRBJ1-4	12	TGTGCCACCCTTGCAACTAATGAAAAACTGTTTTTT	CATLATNEKLFF
once	-	TRBV10-3	TRBJ2-3	15	TGTGCCATCAATCCTCGGGAGTTGGGCCCAGATACGCAGTATTTT	CAINPRELGPDTQYF